This TCR beta chain derives from a study of patients and donors after allogeneic stem cell transplantation. This clonotype has at least ten counts. This CDR3 has 14 amino acids. CDR1 is MNHEY, CDR2 SVGEGT, per germline. Unmatched junction bases numbered 7, after V lost 6 bases and J lost 6 bases. Each CDR3 protein gets one entry after TCRdb re-called the RT-PCR reads with MiXCR. The table records hundreds of thousands of distinct CDR3 sequences, under 20% of them present only once. The origin of this receptor is a human donor who was either an allogeneic HSCT recipient or a stem cell or donor lymphocyte infusion donor (not recorded which). It is not recorded whose cells these are; they may come from a transplant donor. This chain uses TRBV6-2 or TRBV6-3 with TRBJ2-3, with 9 bases matching TRBD2. Sequenced sample: blood, either unsorted or a sorted T cell fraction (not recorded which). The DNA of the CDR3 is TGTGCCAGCAGGTCGGGACTAGCTTTCGATACGCAGTATTTT. Translation gives CASRSGLAFDTQYF.